The rows below give T cell receptor beta chains drawn from one sample of a study of T cell responses to AZD1222 COVID-19 vaccine. Sequencing used immunoSEQ multiplex PCR; TCRdb keeps in-frame clones, though not all of them. The table has around 150,000 clones, just over 90% seen once. The sequenced sample was peripheral blood, obtained 28 days after the second AZD1222 dose. The source is an adult who received the AZD1222 COVID-19 vaccine. Both conserved end residues are part of each CDR3. D genes are given only for firm matches. Clone size is given for some rows only: seen once, a few or many times, or a class if the clone is expanded.

d_gene: TRBD2
v_gene: TRBV6-5
j_gene: TRBJ2-7
len: 16
abundance: .
CDR3aa: CASSFHSGGLLYEQYF
CDR3nt: TGTGCCAGCAGTTTTCATAGCGGGGGGCTCCTCTACGAGCAGTACTTC

d_gene: .
v_gene: TRBV9
j_gene: TRBJ2-5
len: 14
abundance: .
CDR3aa: CASSVGPTKETQYF
CDR3nt: TGTGCCAGCAGCGTAGGGCCTACCAAAGAGACCCAGTACTTC

d_gene: .
v_gene: TRBV20-1
j_gene: TRBJ1-1
len: 11
abundance: .
CDR3aa: CSANNGAEAFF
CDR3nt: TGCAGTGCTAACAACGGGGCTGAAGCTTTCTTT

d_gene: .
v_gene: TRBV7-2
j_gene: TRBJ2-7
len: 13
abundance: .
CDR3aa: CASSLARGGEQYF
CDR3nt: TGTGCCAGCAGCTTAGCGCGGGGTGGCGAGCAGTACTTC

d_gene: TRBD2
v_gene: TRBV2
j_gene: TRBJ2-1
len: 13
abundance: .
CDR3aa: CASSDSSGGAEFF
CDR3nt: TGTGCCAGCAGTGATAGTAGCGGGGGGGCCGAGTTCTTC

d_gene: .
v_gene: TRBV27
j_gene: TRBJ2-3
len: 12
abundance: .
CDR3aa: CASTGASDTQYF
CDR3nt: TGTGCCAGCACAGGGGCCTCAGATACGCAGTATTTT

d_gene: .
v_gene: TRBV7-6
j_gene: TRBJ2-3
len: 13
abundance: .
CDR3aa: CASSLARGDTQYF
CDR3nt: TGTGCCAGCAGCTTAGCGAGGGGAGATACGCAGTATTTT

d_gene: TRBD1
v_gene: TRBV6-5
j_gene: TRBJ1-5
len: 13
abundance: .
CDR3aa: CASSQGAYQPQHF
CDR3nt: TGTGCCAGCAGCCAGGGGGCCTATCAGCCCCAGCATTTT

d_gene: .
v_gene: TRBV11-2
j_gene: TRBJ1-1
len: 14
abundance: .
CDR3aa: CASIPRGGGTEAFF
CDR3nt: TGTGCCAGCATCCCCCGGGGGGGCGGCACTGAAGCTTTCTTT

d_gene: TRBD2
v_gene: TRBV10-3
j_gene: TRBJ2-7
len: 12
abundance: .
CDR3aa: CATWSGGGEQYF
CDR3nt: TGTGCCACCTGGTCGGGGGGAGGCGAGCAGTACTTC

d_gene: .
v_gene: TRBV7-2
j_gene: TRBJ2-1
len: 17
abundance: .
CDR3aa: CASSLGSGSNPVHEQFF
CDR3nt: TGTGCCAGCAGCTTAGGTTCAGGCTCAAATCCAGTACATGAGCAGTTCTTC

d_gene: TRBD2
v_gene: TRBV30
j_gene: TRBJ2-3
len: 15
abundance: once
CDR3aa: CAWNTGTSQTDTQYF
CDR3nt: TGTGCCTGGAACACCGGGACTAGCCAGACAGATACGCAGTATTTT

d_gene: .
v_gene: TRBV3-1/TRBV3-2
j_gene: TRBJ1-3
len: 16
abundance: .
CDR3aa: CASSQAFGVGSNTIYF
CDR3nt: TGTGCCAGCAGCCAAGCCTTCGGGGTCGGCTCAAACACCATATATTTT

d_gene: .
v_gene: TRBV4-1
j_gene: TRBJ1-1
len: 15
abundance: .
CDR3aa: CASSQDPQGVAEAFF
CDR3nt: TGCGCCAGCAGCCAAGATCCCCAGGGTGTCGCTGAAGCTTTCTTT

d_gene: .
v_gene: TRBV5-6
j_gene: TRBJ1-2
len: 13
abundance: .
CDR3aa: CASSFYDGEPVTF
CDR3nt: TGTGCCAGCAGCTTCTATGATGGGGAGCCTGTGACCTTC

d_gene: .
v_gene: TRBV19
j_gene: TRBJ2-1
len: 14
abundance: .
CDR3aa: CASSIPLAGGEQFF
CDR3nt: TGTGCCAGTAGTATCCCTCTTGCGGGCGGTGAGCAGTTCTTC

d_gene: .
v_gene: TRBV25-1
j_gene: TRBJ2-1
len: 16
abundance: .
CDR3aa: CASSPRVAGIYNEQFF
CDR3nt: TGTGCCAGCAGCCCCCGAGTGGCGGGGATATACAATGAGCAGTTCTTC

d_gene: .
v_gene: TRBV5-4
j_gene: TRBJ1-4
len: 13
abundance: .
CDR3aa: CASSLGMSEKLFF
CDR3nt: TGTGCCAGCAGCTTGGGTATGTCGGAAAAACTGTTTTTT

d_gene: .
v_gene: TRBV21-1
j_gene: TRBJ2-3
len: 18
abundance: .
CDR3aa: CASSTPLPGLPPPDTQYF
CDR3nt: TGTGCCAGCAGCACACCGCTCCCGGGACTCCCGCCCCCAGATACGCAGTATTTT

d_gene: .
v_gene: TRBV4-1
j_gene: TRBJ2-5
len: 13
abundance: .
CDR3aa: CASSRRGQETQYF
CDR3nt: TGCGCCAGCAGCCGCAGGGGTCAAGAGACCCAGTACTTC

d_gene: .
v_gene: TRBV10-1
j_gene: TRBJ1-5
len: 16
abundance: .
CDR3aa: CASSEDPVGGNQPQHF
CDR3nt: TGCGCCAGCAGTGAGGACCCGGTGGGGGGCAATCAGCCCCAGCATTTT

d_gene: .
v_gene: TRBV4-3
j_gene: TRBJ1-6
len: 17
abundance: few
CDR3aa: CASSQDFAQGVNSPLHF
CDR3nt: TGCGCCAGCAGCCAAGATTTCGCGCAGGGCGTTAATTCACCCCTCCACTTT

d_gene: TRBD1
v_gene: TRBV5-1
j_gene: TRBJ1-3
len: 17
abundance: once
CDR3aa: CASSLGTDRGPGNTIYF
CDR3nt: TGCGCCAGCAGCTTGGGGACCGACAGGGGGCCTGGAAACACCATATATTTT

d_gene: .
v_gene: TRBV21-1
j_gene: TRBJ2-1
len: 11
abundance: .
CDR3aa: CASSRYNEQFF
CDR3nt: TGTGCCAGCAGCCGTTACAATGAGCAGTTCTTC

d_gene: .
v_gene: TRBV30
j_gene: TRBJ1-4
len: 14
abundance: .
CDR3aa: CAWSVGHNNEKLFF
CDR3nt: TGTGCCTGGAGCGTCGGTCACAATAATGAAAAACTGTTTTTT

d_gene: TRBD1
v_gene: TRBV28
j_gene: TRBJ2-6
len: 17
abundance: once
CDR3aa: CASSSGTGVFGANVLTF
CDR3nt: TGTGCCAGCAGTTCCGGGACAGGGGTATTTGGGGCCAACGTCCTGACTTTC

d_gene: .
v_gene: TRBV4-1
j_gene: TRBJ1-2
len: 17
abundance: .
CDR3aa: CASSQVRGRQPNYGYTF
CDR3nt: TGCGCCAGCAGCCAAGTAAGGGGCCGACAGCCTAACTATGGCTACACCTTC

d_gene: .
v_gene: TRBV4-1
j_gene: TRBJ1-4
len: 15
abundance: .
CDR3aa: CASSQDLGRAEKLFF
CDR3nt: TGCGCCAGCAGCCAAGATCTTGGCAGGGCTGAAAAACTGTTTTTT

d_gene: TRBD2
v_gene: TRBV28
j_gene: TRBJ2-3
len: 13
abundance: once
CDR3aa: CASGGLAPDTQYF
CDR3nt: TGTGCCAGCGGGGGACTAGCGCCAGATACGCAGTATTTT